A single sample gave rise to the 8 T cell receptor beta chains below, sequenced in a study of blood T cell repertoires in COVID-19. TCRdb's table, derived via immunoSEQ multiplex PCR, lists solely in-frame clones and lacks some. The table includes 250,000 or so clones, less than 90% detected once. The sequencing sample was made of peripheral blood. Source of these receptors: a man in his sixties with acute or convalescent COVID-19.

The J gene is TRBJ2-1, the V gene TRBV27; a possible D gene is TRBD1 (5 bases). Germline V gives CDR1 MNHEY, CDR2 SMNVEV (reference sequence). V dropped 5 bases and J dropped 7 bases, with 9 bases sitting between them. The CDR3 has 12 residues. The CDR3 here is CASSQGMNEQFF. Written as DNA, the CDR3 is TGTGCCAGCAGTCAGGGTATGAATGAGCAGTTCTTC.

This sequence joins TRBV5-6 and TRBJ2-2; unclear D gene. There are 14 residues in the CDR3. Deletions cut 4 bases from V and 0 bases from J, with 7 bases between. Germline CDR1 reads SGHDT; CDR2 reads YYEEEE. The DNA of the CDR3 is TGTGCCAGCAGCCCCGCGACGAACACCGGGGAGCTGTTTTTT. It yields the protein CASSPATNTGELFF.

The chain has TRBV25-1 and TRBJ1-5; 9 positions match TRBD1. The CDR3 length is 15 residues. Germline assignment: CDR1 MGHDK and CDR2 SYGVNS. Germline trimming cut 3 bases from V and 5 bases from J; bases unmatched to any gene: 5. The CDR3 region has the DNA TGTGCCAGCAGTGAGACAGGGGGATTTGATCAGCCCCAGCATTTT. It specifies CASSETGGFDQPQHF.

J is TRBJ2-1 and V is TRBV28; TRBD2 matches at 12 bases. Losses at the gene ends were 1 base for V and 7 bases for J; bases not matched to a gene: 5. The CDR3 has 16 residues. Germline lookup yields CDR1 MDHEN and CDR2 SYDVKM. The CDR3, as DNA: TGTGCCAGCAGTTTATATGGGACTAGCGGGTGGAATGAGCAGTTCTTC. Translated: CASSLYGTSGWNEQFF.

The rearrangement joins TRBV12-3 or TRBV12-4 to TRBJ1-3; D is uncertain. With 8 bases removed from V and 4 bases from J, the gap between germline ends came to 12 bases. This CDR3 has 13 residues. The chain's CDR3 is CASYEYSGNTIYF. DNA for the CDR3: TGTGCCAGCTATGAATATAGCGGAAACACCATATATTTT.

This chain joins TRBV9 and TRBJ1-4; the match to TRBD1 covers 9 bases. This CDR3 contains 15 residues. With V trimmed by 3 bases and J by 0 bases, 0 bases remained unmatched. Germline V gives CDR1 SGDLS, CDR2 YYNGEE. The CDR3 reads CASSGQGATNEKLFF. The CDR3 coding sequence is TGTGCCAGCAGCGGACAGGGGGCAACTAATGAAAAACTGTTTTTT.

This chain uses TRBV28 with TRBJ1-1, with TRBD1 matching 7 bases. The germline gives CDR1 MDHEN, CDR2 SYDVKM. The CDR3 spans 16 residues. V shed 5 bases and J 0 bases; nucleotides not matched to a gene: 9. DNA of the CDR3: TGTGCCAGCAGTCCTTTCGAGGGGGCGATGAACACTGAAGCTTTCTTT. Protein product: CASSPFEGAMNTEAFF.

The rearrangement links TRBV2 to TRBJ2-1; 9 bases agree with TRBD1. This CDR3 has 15 residues. J gave up 6 bases and V 5 bases, and 8 bases lay outside the gene matches. Germline V gene lookup returns CDR1 SNHLY and CDR2 FYNNEI. CDR3 in amino acids: CASSRDRVTGNEQFF. In DNA, the CDR3 is TGTGCCAGCAGTCGGGACAGGGTAACAGGCAATGAGCAGTTCTTC.